A single sample is the source of the 32 T cell receptor beta chains below, sequenced in a study of tumor-infiltrating lymphocytes in primary liver carcinoma. DNA and RNA were both co-extracted from about 19-30 mg of bulk tissue that had not been sorted. The authors made TCR beta cDNA from 400 to 550 ng total RNA with a constant-region primer. Sequencing libraries for TCR beta derived from three nested multiplex PCR rounds that used slightly modified ARM-PCR. TRBV1-TRBV30 forward and Cbeta reverse primers drove the first two roughly 9-cycle rounds. TCRdb re-called the multiplex PCR reads through MiXCR, storing one row per CDR3 protein. The sample includes roughly 49,000 distinct CDR3 sequences, about three quarters of them seen just once. The sample comprised liver tumor tissue from sampling region 5. Documented subset: tumor region T5, tumor centre. Every receptor here comes from a middle-aged man with primary liver carcinoma and hepatitis B virus infection.

With respect to this clonotype: A read error may produce the germline difference seen at one junction end. The chain employs TRBV14 and TRBJ2-7; D remains ambiguous. CDR3 length: 13 residues. Germline assignment: CDR1 SGHDN and CDR2 FVKESK. As DNA, the CDR3 is TGTGCCAGCAGCCAAGACAGCTCCTGCGAGGAGTACTTC. Its protein is CASSQDSSCEEYF.

As for this clonotype: The junction departs from the called germline gene at one end, perhaps through a read error. The chain combines TRBV4-1 with TRBJ2-1; TRBD1 aligns across 10 bases. From germline, CDR1 is MGHRA and CDR2 YSYEKL. The CDR3 is 15 amino acids. The CDR3 protein is CASSQTGTGAKEQFF. CDR3 in DNA: TGTGCCAGCAGCCAAACCGGGACAGGGGCCAAAGAGCAGTTCTTC.

Regarding this clonotype: A read error may account for a junction end that differs from germline. The chain carries TRBV12-3 or TRBV12-4 and TRBJ2-3, with no clear D. This CDR3 region has 13 residues. In nucleotides, the CDR3 is TGTGTCAGCAGTTTCCCCTCCACAGATGCGCAGTATTTT. Amino acid sequence: CVSSFPSTDAQYF.

In this sample, this clonotype turned up many times. V and J are TRBV28 and TRBJ2-3; D is tentatively TRBD1 or TRBD2 (5 bases each). Germline CDR1 MDHEN, CDR2 SYDVKM. The CDR3 contains 13 residues. V gave up 3 bases and J gave up 5 bases, with 9 bases separating them. This CDR3 reads CASSFMRGDTQYF. Here the CDR3 DNA reads TGTGCCAGCAGTTTTATGAGGGGAGATACGCAGTATTTT.

Turning to this clonotype: A read error is likely, as this CDR3 ends without the conserved phenylalanine or tryptophan. The chain links TRBV29-1 to TRBJ2-1, with TRBD1 matching 8 bases. The length of the CDR3 is 14 residues. The germline CDR1 and CDR2 sequences are SQVTM and ANQGSEA. CDR3 DNA: TGCTGCGTTGTCGGACAGGGACCTTTCAATGAGCAGTTCGTC. This gives the protein CCVVGQGPFNEQFV.

Comment on this clonotype: The conserved phenylalanine or tryptophan normally closing the CDR3 is absent here, so this likely arose from a read error. The V call is TRBV11-3, the J call TRBJ1-1; D not certain. CDR1 and CDR2 from the germline V gene are SGHNT and YENEEA. The CDR3 is made up of 14 amino acids. In DNA, the CDR3 is TGTGCCGGCAGCATAGCCGGTTCCGTAACTGAAGCTTTCCTT. Protein sequence: CAGSIAGSVTEAFL.

As regards this clonotype: Its ends do not fully match the called genes, so a read error is possible. The V and J genes are TRBV6-5 and TRBJ1-1; 12 nucleotides line up with TRBD1. From germline, CDR1 is MNHEY and CDR2 SVGAGI. The CDR3 runs to 18 residues. CDR3 loop: CVSSYLGTGGTIGTEAFF. The DNA of the CDR3 is TGTGTCAGCAGTTACTTGGGGACAGGGGGCACGATTGGGACTGAAGCTTTCTTT.

Turning to this clonotype: A much bigger clone sits one base away, suggesting this may be a read error. The rearrangement joins TRBV28 to TRBJ1-1; D might be TRBD1 (5 bases). Trimming left V 4 bases short and J 7 bases short, with 16 bases between. This CDR3 region has 14 residues. Germline V gives CDR1 MDHEN, CDR2 SYDVKM. CDR3: CASSSQGEIDEAFF. CDR3 DNA sequence: TGTGCCAGCAGTTCTCAGGGAGAGATAGATGAAGCTTTCTTT.

With regard to this clonotype: A read error may produce the germline difference seen at one junction end. The V gene is TRBV6-2 or TRBV6-3, the J gene TRBJ2-5; 8 bases align to TRBD2. The germline V gene encodes CDR1 MNHEY and CDR2 SVGEGT. The CDR3 extends over 14 amino acids. Here the CDR3 reads CASSRGTRFEIQYF. As DNA, the CDR3 is TGTGCCAGCAGTCGTGGGACTAGATTCGAGATCCAGTACTTC.

For this clonotype: Compared with germline, one end of the junction differs, possibly owing to a read error. The V and J genes are TRBV6-1 and TRBJ2-5, with TRBD2 matching over 11 bases. The CDR3 covers 18 residues. CDR1 is MNHNS and CDR2 is SASEGT in the germline V gene. The CDR3 loop is CTSSELGTSGSGGEAQYF. The CDR3 nucleotides are TGTACCAGCAGTGAACTGGGGACTAGCGGAAGTGGAGGAGAGGCCCAGTACTTC.

This clonotype turned up a few times. The chain uses TRBV7-9 and TRBJ2-2; D remains unclear. The CDR3 contains 16 residues. CDR1 and CDR2 (germline): SEHNR, FQNEAQ (reference sequence). V lost 5 bases, J lost 6 bases, and 19 bases lay in between. The CDR3 protein is CASSPKIWTSPGELFF. The CDR3, as DNA: TGTGCCAGCAGCCCAAAAATATGGACCTCCCCCGGGGAGCTGTTTTTT.

The chain uses TRBV6-1 and TRBJ1-1; no clear D. Between the trimmed V and J ends, which lost 3 bases and 5 bases, there was a span of 19 bases. This CDR3 spans 16 amino acids. The germline gives CDR1 MNHNS, CDR2 SASEGT. CDR3 loop: CASSEPFAIPRTEAFF. DNA for the CDR3: TGTGCCAGCAGTGAGCCTTTCGCCATCCCAAGAACTGAAGCTTTCTTT.

In regard to this clonotype: This may stem from a read error, because a much larger clone lies one nucleotide away. The V gene is TRBV2, the J gene TRBJ2-3; a possible D gene is TRBD1 (6 bases). The CDR3 sequence is 16 residues long. Germline V gene sequence: CDR1 SNHLY, CDR2 FYNNEI. CDR3 in DNA: TGTACCAGCAGTTCCCCAACAGGGATCAGCACAGATACGCAGTATTTT. As protein: CTSSSPTGISTDTQYF. Full variable domain (missing parts from reference TRBV2 and TRBJ2-3): EPEVTQTPSHQVTQMGQEVILRCVPISNHLYFYWYRQILGQKVEFLVSFYNNEISEKSEIFDDQFSVERPDGSNFTLKIRSTKLEDSAMYFCTSSSPTGISTDTQYFGPGTRLTVL.

This clonotype was detected only once. The conserved phenylalanine or tryptophan is not found at the CDR3 terminus, so this likely reflects a read error. The rearrangement joins TRBV11-2 to TRBJ2-6, with 8 bases that match TRBD1. The V segment lost 9 bases and the J segment 2 bases; nucleotides outside the gene matches: 6. CDR1 and CDR2 from the germline V gene are SGHAT and FQNNGV. This CDR3 has 15 amino acids. CDR3 sequence reads: CASSVDRAGANVLTI. CDR3 DNA: TGTGCCAGTAGCGTGGACAGGGCTGGGGCCAACGTCCTGACTATC.

Worth noting for this clonotype: This CDR3 fails to terminate in the conserved phenylalanine or tryptophan, so it likely reflects a read error. Because the CDR3's place on the DNA is in doubt, the DNA is left out and the CDR3 is given as listed by TCRdb. The chain recombines TRBV5-5 with TRBJ2-1. 13 amino acids form the CDR3, both terminal residues included. Per the germline V gene, CDR1 is SGHKS and CDR2 is YYEKEE (reference sequence). The CDR3 sequence: CASSLGAYNEQSS.

The chain couples TRBV29-1 to TRBJ2-5; D assignment may be TRBD1 or TRBD2 (5 bases each). Trimming stripped 1 base from V and 9 bases from J, with 18 bases between. Germline CDR1 SQVTM, CDR2 ANQGSEA. The CDR3 has 14 amino acids. The DNA of the CDR3 is TGCAGCGTTGAAGGGCTACCAGGGAGTTGGGCCCAGTACTTC. This encodes CSVEGLPGSWAQYF.

This clonotype was picked up many times. This sequence joins TRBV7-9 and TRBJ2-7; 12 nucleotides match TRBD2. The V and J ends lost 6 bases and 2 bases, in that order; junction bases with no gene match: 8. This CDR3 spans 16 amino acids. CDR1 and CDR2 (germline): SEHNR, FQNEAQ (reference sequence). CDR3 DNA: TGTGCCAGCAGTTTGACTAGCGGGAGTATCCCCTACGAGCAGTACTTC. Translated: CASSLTSGSIPYEQYF.

Turning to this clonotype: Its ends do not fully match the called genes, so a read error is possible. The chain combines TRBV4-1 with TRBJ2-1, with 10 bases identical to TRBD2. Germline V gives CDR1 MGHRA, CDR2 YSYEKL. There are 16 residues in the CDR3. This CDR3 is CANSQAGTSVYIEQFF. CDR3 sequence (DNA): TGCGCCAACAGCCAAGCCGGGACTAGCGTCTACATTGAGCAGTTCTTC.

A remark on this clonotype: A read error is likely, as this CDR3 ends without the conserved phenylalanine or tryptophan. The rearrangement links TRBV6-1 to TRBJ1-1, with a weak D call TRBD1 (6 bases). This CDR3 is 13 amino acids long. Trimming cost V 6 bases and J 9 bases, with 17 bases left between them. The V gene's germline CDR1 is MNHNS and CDR2 SASEGT. CDR3 amino acids: CASRPDSLTKAFV. The DNA of the CDR3 is TGTGCCAGCAGGCCGGACAGTCTGACTAAAGCTTTCGTT.

This clonotype was found once. No conserved phenylalanine or tryptophan ends this CDR3, so it is likely a read error. The chain uses TRBV28 and TRBJ2-7; D call uncertain. CDR1 is MDHEN, CDR2 SYDVKM, per germline. The CDR3 is 12 residues long. As DNA, the CDR3 is TGTGCCGGCAGTCCGACGACCTACGAGCAGTACCTC. It translates to CAGSPTTYEQYL.

Only one count was recorded for this clonotype. The CDR3 protein is CASSYGQGVPTQYF. The CDR3 bases are TGTGCCAGCAGTTATGGACAGGGGGTCCCTACGCAGTATTTT. The chain carries TRBV6-2 or TRBV6-3 and TRBJ2-3; 10 nucleotides line up with TRBD1. There are 14 residues in the CDR3. Looked up from germline, CDR1 is MNHEY and CDR2 is SVGEGT. After removal of 3 bases from V and 8 bases from J, the junction contained 5 bases not matched to a gene.

The V call is TRBV14, the J call TRBJ2-7, with 8 nucleotides matching TRBD1. Germline assignment: CDR1 SGHDN and CDR2 FVKESK. The CDR3 extends over 15 amino acids. The CDR3 sequence is CAGSSLGQDSYEQYF. The CDR3 DNA reads as TGTGCTGGCAGCTCCCTGGGACAGGACTCCTACGAGCAGTACTTC.

Regarding this clonotype: Relative to the germline gene, one junction end is altered; a read error may explain this. The chain links TRBV4-1 to TRBJ2-5; D possibly corresponds to TRBD2 (6 bases). This CDR3 region has 15 residues. Germline V CDR1 and CDR2: MGHRA, YSYEKL. CDR3 sequence: CASSQVRTKPGTQYF. For the CDR3, the DNA is TGTGCCAGCAGCCAAGTTAGGACTAAGCCGGGGACCCAGTACTTC.

Remarks on this clonotype: Possible read error: a much larger clone is one base away. The chain carries TRBV28 and TRBJ2-7; no clear D. Looked up from germline, CDR1 is MDHEN and CDR2 is SYDVKM. CDR3 length: 12 amino acids. CDR3 protein: CASNENFYELYF. CDR3 DNA: TGTGCCAGCAACGAAAATTTCTACGAGCTGTACTTC.

The CDR3 region has the DNA TGTGCCAGCAGTGCCACAAGGTCGGAGAGGTGGGATACGCAGCATTTT. Translated: CASSATRSERWDTQHF. The V and J genes are TRBV6-1 and TRBJ2-3, with D unresolved. The better agreement between TRBJ1-5 and the DNA end casts doubt on the J call. Germline CDR1 and CDR2: MNHNS and SASEGT. The CDR3 has 16 amino acids.

The gene calls are TRBV5-4 and TRBJ2-5; D remains ambiguous. The V gene's germline CDR1 is SGHNT and CDR2 YYREEE (reference sequence). The CDR3 runs 13 residues. V shed 9 bases and J shed 5 bases, with 17 bases lying between them. CDR3 coding DNA: TGTGCCAACATGGATAGGCCCGAGGAGACCCAGTACTTC. This codes for CANMDRPEETQYF.

Regarding this clonotype: Because it lacks the conserved phenylalanine or tryptophan at the end, this CDR3 is likely a read error. V gene TRBV6-6 combines with J gene TRBJ1-2, with a possible D match to TRBD1 (5 bases). This CDR3 comprises 19 residues. Trimming took 8 bases from V and 3 from J, leaving 31 bases between them. CDR1 is MNHNY and CDR2 is SVGAGI in the germline V gene (reference sequence). The CDR3 DNA follows: TGTGCCAGCTTCTCCTCGCGGAGGGACTCCGGCTTCGATTACTATGGCTACACCTCC. It codes for CASFSSRRDSGFDYYGYTS.

As for this clonotype: This may be a read error, as it is one base from a much larger clone. The chain carries TRBV28 and TRBJ2-2, with D tentatively TRBD1 (5 bases). Trimming cost V 7 bases and J 8 bases, with 14 bases left between them. The V gene's germline CDR1 is MDHEN and CDR2 SYDVKM. There are 13 residues in the CDR3. CDR3 coding DNA: TGTGCCAGCAATCCAGGGCGGTCGGGGGAGCTGTTTTTT. Translating gives CASNPGRSGELFF.

There are many counts of this clonotype. The DNA for the CDR3 is TGTGCCAGCAGCACCCAGCAGGGAGATACGCAGTATTTT. Protein product: CASSTQQGDTQYF. V usage is TRBV7-9 and J usage is TRBJ2-3; D is possibly TRBD1 (5 bases). The CDR3 totals 13 residues. CDR1 is SEHNR and CDR2 is FQNEAQ in the germline V gene (reference sequence). V dropped 5 bases and J dropped 5 bases, with 11 bases sitting between them.

This sequence joins TRBV20-1 and TRBJ2-1; no clear D gene. Germline assignment: CDR1 DFQATT and CDR2 SNEGSKA (reference sequence). This CDR3 spans 11 amino acids. V dropped 2 bases and J dropped 5 bases, with 4 bases sitting between them. CDR3 in amino acids: CSARFHNEQFF. The CDR3 DNA is TGCAGTGCTAGATTTCACAATGAGCAGTTCTTC.

This clonotype was counted at least ten times. The chain carries TRBV24-1 and TRBJ1-5; a possible D gene is TRBD1 (5 bases). There are 17 residues in the CDR3. Germline V lookup: CDR1 KGHDR, CDR2 SFDVKD. V was trimmed by 3 bases and J by 3 bases, leaving 17 bases between them. This CDR3 reads CATSDGNKGLTNQPQHF. The DNA for the CDR3 is TGTGCCACCAGTGATGGCAACAAGGGACTTACCAATCAGCCCCAGCATTTT.

On this clonotype: At one end the junction does not follow the germline gene, possibly because of a read error. This chain connects TRBV4-2 to TRBJ2-1, with TRBD2 as a possible D gene (6 bases). Germline V gene data show CDR1 as LGHNA and CDR2 as YNFKEQ. The CDR3 length is 16 residues. The CDR3 nucleotides read TGTGCCAGCAGTCAAGAAGCGGGTAGCTCCTACAATGAGCAGTCCTTC. It yields the protein CASSQEAGSSYNEQSF.